This TCR beta chain originates from a study of Ad26.COV2.S vaccination and SARS-CoV-2 variants. Study as a whole: Ad26.COV2.S was injected intramuscularly once or twice, 56 days apart.

V lost 6 bases, J lost 0 bases, and 19 bases lay in between. This CDR3 has 16 amino acids. The germline V gene has CDR1 SGHDT and CDR2 YYEEEE. Method: immunoSEQ multiplex PCR; TCRdb's copy keeps in-frame clones and lacks some. The table shows some 340,000 clones, with about 86% occurring only once. Treatment: roughly 20 received Ad26.COV2.S at low or high dose, single or two shots; several received placebo; per-sample allocation not given. Samples were taken on day 63 after the first vaccine or placebo injection. An Ad26 vector was used to express Wuhan-strain SARS-CoV-2 spike as the vaccine. V usage is TRBV5-6 and J usage is TRBJ2-7; perhaps TRBD2 as D (6 bases). This specimen was peripheral blood, taken in a trial of Ad26.COV2.S vaccine versus placebo. The sequence was collected from a person aged 18-60 years who received the Ad26.COV2.S COVID-19 vaccine or a placebo. CDR3 protein: CASNGGADGTSYEQYF. For the CDR3, the DNA is TGTGCCAGCAACGGGGGTGCGGATGGGACCTCCTACGAGCAGTACTTC.